This T cell receptor (beta chain) was captured in a study of cytomegalovirus exposure and HLA in healthy donors. The germline CDR1 and CDR2 sequences are SNHLY and FYNNEI. The CDR3 loop spans 19 amino acids. The trim removed 7 bases at V and 7 bases at J, leaving 16 bases unmatched. Donors had nominal health at sampling but likely had unrecorded immune exposures. This clone occurred once. The antigen is unknown. PCR employed 60 Vbeta and 13 Jbeta primers. Method: immunoSEQ multiplex PCR; TCRdb's copy keeps in-frame clones and lacks some. The table records 150,000 to 200,000 clones, roughly four fifths of them present only once. General study results and limits: High specificity and sensitivity for cytomegalovirus status were reported for the classifier.

V gene TRBV2 combines with J gene TRBJ2-1; 16 bases match TRBD2. The clonotype comes from a female donor in good health and CMV-seronegative. Sequencing was carried out using PBMCs. The CDR3: CASTPTGLAGGPGRNEQFF. CDR3 bases: TGTGCCAGCACCCCAACGGGACTAGCGGGAGGGCCAGGGCGGAATGAGCAGTTCTTC.